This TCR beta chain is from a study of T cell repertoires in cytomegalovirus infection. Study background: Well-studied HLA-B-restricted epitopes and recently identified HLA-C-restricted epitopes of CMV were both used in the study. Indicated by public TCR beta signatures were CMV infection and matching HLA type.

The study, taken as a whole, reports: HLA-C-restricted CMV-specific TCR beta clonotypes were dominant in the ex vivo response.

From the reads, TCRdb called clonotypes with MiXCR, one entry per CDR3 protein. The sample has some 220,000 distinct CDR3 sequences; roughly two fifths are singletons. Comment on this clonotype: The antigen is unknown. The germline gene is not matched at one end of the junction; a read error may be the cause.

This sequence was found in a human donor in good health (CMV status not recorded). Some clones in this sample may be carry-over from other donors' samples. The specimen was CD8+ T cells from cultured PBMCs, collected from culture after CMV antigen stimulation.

The CDR3 sequence is CASSPVNTVAFF. The CDR3 DNA reads TGTGCCAGCAGCCCGGTAAACACTGTAGCTTTCTTT. The rearrangement links TRBV12-3 or TRBV12-4 to TRBJ1-1; D is undetermined. The CDR3 has 12 residues.